The 26 T cell receptor beta chains given below trace back to one sample, sequenced in a study of blood T cell repertoires in COVID-19. Generated by immunoSEQ multiplex PCR, the TCRdb table keeps only in-frame clones and is missing some. Of 55,000 to 75,000 clones in the sample, around 90% were seen once. The sample comprised peripheral blood. These receptors were obtained from a man aged 45-65 years with active COVID-19.

The chain is built from TRBV27 and TRBJ1-1, with D perhaps TRBD1 (6 bases). Germline values: CDR1 MNHEY, CDR2 SMNVEV (reference sequence). CDR3 length: 16 residues. V was clipped by 5 bases and J by 10 bases, with 26 bases between them. The CDR3 reads CASSPLTATGSKGAFF. CDR3 sequence (DNA): TGTGCCAGCAGTCCCCTTACCGCAACAGGGTCTAAGGGAGCTTTCTTT.

This clone occurred a few times. This chain connects TRBV27 to TRBJ1-2, with 9 bases matching TRBD1. This CDR3 region has 15 residues. Germline V gives CDR1 MNHEY, CDR2 SMNVEV (reference sequence). Losses at the gene ends were 6 bases for V and 5 bases for J; bases not matched to a gene: 10. The CDR3: CASSPRDRAVYGYTF. The CDR3, as DNA: TGTGCCAGCAGCCCGCGGGACAGGGCGGTTTATGGCTACACCTTC.

This rearrangement joins TRBV18 to TRBJ2-2, with D hard to call. V gave up 6 bases and J gave up 13 bases, with 15 bases separating them. The length of the CDR3 is 12 residues. Germline V gene data show CDR1 as KGHSH and CDR2 as LQKENI. The DNA of the CDR3 is TGTGCCAGCTCCCAAACCCAGGAAGGGCTGTTTTTT. Translating it yields CASSQTQEGLFF.

This clone was observed a handful of times. The gene calls are TRBV21-1 and TRBJ2-3; the table calls TRBD1, which could not be checked here. TRBV21-1 is described as a pseudogene. The CDR3 is 17 residues long. The CDR3, as DNA: TGTGCCAGCAGCCCGCCGGGACAGGGGGCCGTCGGGGATACGCAGTATTTT. Residues: CASSPPGQGAVGDTQYF.

This rearrangement joins TRBV7-2 to TRBJ2-5, with a possible D match to TRBD1 (5 bases). CDR3 size: 14 residues. The germline V gene encodes CDR1 SGHTA and CDR2 FQGNSA. V was cut by 5 bases and J by 1 base, with 11 bases left in between. The CDR3 nucleotides read TGTGCCAGCAGCCGTGACAGTTCCCAAGAGACCCAGTACTTC. Amino acid sequence: CASSRDSSQETQYF.

V usage is TRBV6-5 and J usage is TRBJ2-1; D perhaps matches TRBD2 (5 bases). The CDR3 is 13 residues long. V lost 5 bases and J lost 7, with 12 bases in between. The V gene's germline CDR1 is MNHEY and CDR2 SVGAGI. Written as DNA, the CDR3 is TGTGCCAGCAGTAGGAGCCCGGGGAATGAGCAGTTCTTC. It translates to CASSRSPGNEQFF.

This chain joins TRBV13 and TRBJ2-7, with D maybe TRBD1 (7 bases). V was pared by 3 bases and J by 3 bases, with 12 bases between. Germline V lookup: CDR1 PRHDT, CDR2 FYEKMQ (reference sequence). The CDR3 covers 14 residues. CDR3 DNA: TGTGCCAGCAGCTTCAGGGGGGCAGTCTACGAGCAGTACTTC. It specifies CASSFRGAVYEQYF. Based on the CDR3 plus reference TRBV13 and TRBJ2-7, the full variable domain is AAGVIQSPRHLIKEKRETATLKCYPIPRHDTVYWYQQGPGQDPQFLISFYEKMQSDKGSIPDRFSAQQFSDYHSELNMSSLELGDSALYFCASSFRGAVYEQYFGPGTRLTVT.

The chain recombines TRBV9 with TRBJ2-1, with 9 bases that match TRBD1. V lost 0 bases, J lost 13 bases, and 5 bases stayed unmatched. Germline V lookup: CDR1 SGDLS, CDR2 YYNGEE. This CDR3 is 13 amino acids long. CDR3 sequence reads: CASSVGLGQGQFF. Written as DNA, the CDR3 is TGTGCCAGCAGCGTAGGTCTGGGACAGGGTCAGTTCTTC.

This chain uses TRBV27 with TRBJ2-7, with a tentative D call TRBD2 (6 bases). Germline lookup yields CDR1 MNHEY and CDR2 SMNVEV (reference sequence). V dropped 4 bases and J dropped 3 bases, with 13 bases sitting between them. CDR3 length equals 14 residues. CDR3 residues: CASSSLGGIYEQYF. CDR3 DNA sequence: TGTGCCAGCAGTTCCCTCGGCGGGATCTACGAGCAGTACTTC.

The chain joins TRBV16 to TRBJ2-7, with a tentative D call TRBD1 (6 bases). The V end lost 4 bases, the J end lost 2 bases, and 12 bases lay between the germline ends. Germline CDR1 reads KGHSY; CDR2 reads FQNENV. The CDR3 is made up of 14 amino acids. The CDR3 is CASSPLHRAYEQYF. DNA of the CDR3: TGTGCCAGCAGCCCTCTCCACAGGGCCTACGAGCAGTACTTC.

This chain uses TRBV7-8 with TRBJ2-7; TRBD2 might be the D (5 bases). Germline V gives CDR1 SGHVS, CDR2 FQNEAQ. V lost 6 bases to trimming and J lost 3 bases, with 18 bases between them. The CDR3 is 15 residues long. CDR3 region: CASRGIIGDYYEQYF. CDR3 bases: TGTGCCAGCAGGGGGATTATAGGAGACTACTACGAGCAGTACTTC.

The chain links TRBV7-6 to TRBJ1-1; 7 positions match TRBD1. CDR3 length: 14 residues. The junction had 11 bases not matched to a gene; V was cut back by 5 bases and J by 8 bases. Germline lookup yields CDR1 SGHVS and CDR2 FNYEAQ. The CDR3 loop reads CASSPLGQLIEAFF. In nucleotides, the CDR3 is TGTGCCAGCAGCCCCCTGGGACAGCTAATAGAAGCTTTCTTT. Combining the CDR3 with reference TRBV7-6 and TRBJ1-1 gives the whole variable domain GAGVSQSPRYKVTKRGQDVALRCDPISGHVSLYWYRQALGQGPEFLTYFNYEAQQDKSGLPNDRFSAERPEGSISTLTIQRTEQRDSAMYRCASSPLGQLIEAFFGQGTRLTVV.

V and J are TRBV19 and TRBJ2-7, with D possibly being TRBD1 (6 bases). Germline V CDR1 and CDR2: LNHDA, SQIVND (reference sequence). V shed 5 bases and J shed 0 bases, with 14 bases lying between them. CDR3 length equals 15 residues. CDR3 loop: CASSGFGQSSYEQYF. The CDR3 coding sequence is TGTGCCAGTAGTGGTTTCGGACAGAGCTCCTACGAGCAGTACTTC. The full variable domain, rest sourced from reference TRBV19 and TRBJ2-7, is DGGITQSPKYLFRKEGQNVTLSCEQNLNHDAMYWYRQDPGQGLRLIYYSQIVNDFQKGDIAEGYSVSREKKESFPLTVTSAQKNPTAFYLCASSGFGQSSYEQYFGPGTRLTVT.

V is TRBV6-2 or TRBV6-3 and J is TRBJ2-3; 8 nucleotides align to TRBD1. CDR3 length equals 16 residues. Germline V gene sequence: CDR1 MNHEY, CDR2 SVGEGT. J gave up 0 bases and V 5 bases, and 7 bases lay outside the gene matches. CDR3 nucleotides: TGTGCCAGCAGTACAGGGGGACACCCTAGCACAGATACGCAGTATTTT. It specifies CASSTGGHPSTDTQYF.

CDR3 coding DNA: TGTGCCAGCAGCAATGCTCTTGTCGGGAGGAATGAGCAGTTCTTC. Its protein product is CASSNALVGRNEQFF. The rearrangement links TRBV5-8 to TRBJ2-1, with 7 nucleotides matching TRBD2. The CDR3 is 15 amino acids. Germline assignment: CDR1 SGHTS and CDR2 YDEGEE. Trimming took 4 bases from V and 7 from J; bases not matched to a gene: 11. Variable domain in full (rest from reference TRBV5-8 and TRBJ2-1): EAGVTQSPTHLIKTRGQQATLRCSPISGHTSVYWYQQALGLGLQFLLWYDEGEERNRGNFPPRFSGRQFPNYSSELNVNALELEDSALYLCASSNALVGRNEQFFGPGTRLTVL.

There are a few counts of this clone. CDR3 loop: CASSKEGSLNSPLHF. CDR3 DNA sequence: TGTGCCAGCAGCAAAGAGGGCAGCCTGAATTCACCCCTCCACTTT. The rearrangement links TRBV9 to TRBJ1-6; no firm D call. The CDR3 sequence is 15 residues long. Germline values: CDR1 SGDLS, CDR2 YYNGEE. V was cut by 4 bases and J by 7 bases, with 15 bases left in between.

The CDR3 DNA follows: TGCGCCAGCAGACAGGTCCCTCCTCTCTTTAACTATGGCTACACCTTC. Protein sequence: CASRQVPPLFNYGYTF. The chain has TRBV23-1 and TRBJ1-2, with D tentatively TRBD1 (5 bases). Being an ORF, TRBV23-1 has a function that is uncertain. Trimming pared 6 bases from V and 1 base from J, leaving 18 bases between. The CDR3 is 16 residues long.

The chain links TRBV5-6 to TRBJ2-7; possibly TRBD1 for D (6 bases). The germline gives CDR1 SGHDT, CDR2 YYEEEE. The germline V and J ends were trimmed by 5 bases and 7 bases, with 16 bases remaining between them. This CDR3 comprises 13 residues. The CDR3 region has the DNA TGTGCCAGCAGTCTCGACAGGAGAGGAGAGCAGTACTTC. This sequence encodes CASSLDRRGEQYF.

The V and J genes are TRBV11-2 and TRBJ1-6, with D hard to call. The germline V and J ends were trimmed by 7 bases and 0 bases, with 16 bases remaining between them. This CDR3 spans 17 amino acids. Germline V CDR1 and CDR2: SGHAT, FQNNGV. In nucleotides, the CDR3 is TGTGCCAGCAAAGGAGGCCTCGCGAGCTCCTATAATTCACCCCTCCACTTT. It encodes CASKGGLASSYNSPLHF.

CDR3 bases: TGCAGCGTTCCCCGGGGATTGGGCACTGAAGCTTTCTTT. This encodes CSVPRGLGTEAFF. The chain couples TRBV29-1 to TRBJ1-1; D uncertain. V lost 5 bases, J lost 4 bases, and 14 bases lay in between. Germline V gene sequence: CDR1 SQVTM, CDR2 ANQGSEA. CDR3 length: 13 amino acids.

A note on this clone: Other DNA sequences of this sample code for an identical CDR3. The V and J genes are TRBV29-1 and TRBJ2-5; D unresolved. There are 11 residues in the CDR3. V was trimmed by 4 bases and J by 2 bases, leaving 5 bases between them. The germline V gene has CDR1 SQVTM and CDR2 ANQGSEA. CDR3 nucleotides: TGCAGCGTTGGGCAGCAAGAGACCCAGTACTTC. Its protein product is CSVGQQETQYF.

As regards this clone: An end of the junction does not agree with germline; a read error may underlie this. Within the sample, other DNA sequences also encode this same CDR3. This rearrangement joins TRBV7-7 to TRBJ2-7, with 10 nucleotides matching TRBD2. Germline CDR1 SSHAT, CDR2 FNYEAQ (reference sequence). This CDR3 has 16 residues. CDR3 region: CASSLVGASGGYEQYF. DNA of the CDR3: TGTGCTAGCAGCTTAGTGGGGGCTAGCGGGGGATACGAGCAGTACTTC.

V is TRBV19 and J is TRBJ2-2; 13 bases align to TRBD2. V dropped 7 bases and J dropped 3; count of bases not matched to a gene: 5. The germline gives CDR1 LNHDA, CDR2 SQIVND (reference sequence). This CDR3 region has 16 residues. This chain's CDR3 is CASTVLAGGYTGELFF. The CDR3 DNA follows: TGTGCCAGTACCGTACTAGCGGGGGGGTACACCGGGGAGCTGTTTTTT. Using reference TRBV19 and TRBJ2-2 for the parts outside the CDR3, the full variable domain is DGGITQSPKYLFRKEGQNVTLSCEQNLNHDAMYWYRQDPGQGLRLIYYSQIVNDFQKGDIAEGYSVSREKKESFPLTVTSAQKNPTAFYLCASTVLAGGYTGELFFGEGSRLTVL.

The genes are TRBV4-3 and TRBJ1-6; TRBD1 is a possible D gene (5 bases). The CDR3 runs 15 residues. CDR1 and CDR2 from the germline V gene are LGHNA and YSLEER. V was cut by 0 bases and J by 11 bases, with 14 bases left in between. The CDR3 region has the DNA TGCGCCAGCAGCCAAGACCAGGGTCGTAGTACACCCCTCCACTTT. Protein sequence: CASSQDQGRSTPLHF.

The chain carries TRBV4-2 and TRBJ2-3; maybe TRBD2 (5 bases). Germline V gene sequence: CDR1 LGHNA, CDR2 YNFKEQ. The CDR3 runs to 16 residues. V gave up 4 bases and J gave up 2 bases, with 16 bases separating them. This CDR3 is CASSPQPGIHTDTQYF. The CDR3 DNA reads as TGTGCCAGCAGCCCACAACCCGGGATCCACACAGATACGCAGTATTTT.

The chain links TRBV2 to TRBJ2-5, with no clear D. V dropped 4 bases and J dropped 3 bases, with 3 bases sitting between them. The CDR3 length is 11 residues. From germline, CDR1 is SNHLY and CDR2 FYNNEI. CDR3 in DNA: TGTGCCAGCAGTGCTGAAGAGACCCAGTACTTC. Translated: CASSAEETQYF.